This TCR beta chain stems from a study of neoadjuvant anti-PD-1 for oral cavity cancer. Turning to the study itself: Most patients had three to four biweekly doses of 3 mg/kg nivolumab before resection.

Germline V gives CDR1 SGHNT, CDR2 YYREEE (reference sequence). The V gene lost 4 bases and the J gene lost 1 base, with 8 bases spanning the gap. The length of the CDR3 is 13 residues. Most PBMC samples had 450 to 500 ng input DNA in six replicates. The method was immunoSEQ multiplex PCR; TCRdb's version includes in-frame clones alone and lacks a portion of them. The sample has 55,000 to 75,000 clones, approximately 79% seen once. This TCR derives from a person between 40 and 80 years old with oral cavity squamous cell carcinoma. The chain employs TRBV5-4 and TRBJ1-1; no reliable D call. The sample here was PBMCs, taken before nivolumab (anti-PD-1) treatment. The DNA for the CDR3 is TGTGCCAGCAGCACCTCGAAGAACACTGAAGCTTTCTTT. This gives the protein CASSTSKNTEAFF.